This entry lists 6 T cell receptor beta chains sequenced from one sample in a study of T cells in Graves' hyperthyroidism and ophthalmopathy. Amplification yielded TCR beta CDR3 regions, with RNA transcripts as the source. Researchers ran a first-round RT-PCR on the TCR CDR3 using the HTBI primer set. MiXCR, run by TCRdb on the multiplex PCR reads, gives a single entry per CDR3 protein. This table has some 760,000 distinct CDR3 sequences, 11% to 15% appearing once. The source material was blood. The receptors come from a woman between 18 and 30 years old with Graves' hyperthyroidism.

This clonotype has a count of ten or more. The chain combines TRBV3-1 with TRBJ2-3; D is unclear. Deletions cut 0 bases from V and 4 bases from J, with 5 bases between. This CDR3 contains 13 residues. Germline-derived CDR1 and CDR2 are LGHDT and YNNKEL (reference sequence). CDR3 DNA: TGTGCCAGCAGCCAAGATGAAGCAGATACGCAGTATTTT. Translating gives CASSQDEADTQYF.

As concerns this clonotype: The junction differs from germline at one of its ends, possibly a read error. The chain has TRBV20-1 and TRBJ1-1; D not resolved. CDR3 length equals 11 residues. Germline V gives CDR1 DFQATT, CDR2 SNEGSKA (reference sequence). The CDR3 bases are TGCAGTGCCCCGTATGCAGGATGTGCTCTCTTT. It encodes CSAPYAGCALF.

This clonotype came up many times. The chain uses TRBV20-1 and TRBJ2-7, with 11 positions matching TRBD1. CDR1 DFQATT and CDR2 SNEGSKA come from the germline V gene (reference sequence). V was pared by 1 base and J by 3 bases, with 8 bases of the junction left unmatched. This CDR3 is 16 amino acids long. In DNA, the CDR3 is TGCAGTGCTAGAGCAAACTCCGGGACAGGGGGCTACGAGCAGTACTTC. Translation: CSARANSGTGGYEQYF.

Many counts were recorded for this clonotype. The chain has TRBV7-2 and TRBJ2-2, with TRBD2 matching 7 bases. Germline V gives CDR1 SGHTA, CDR2 FQGNSA. CDR3 length: 15 amino acids. Trimming took 5 bases from V and 10 from J; bases not matched to a gene: 13. The CDR3 is CASSTRLAVTQELFF. The CDR3 bases are TGTGCCAGCAGCACCCGGCTAGCGGTCACCCAGGAGCTGTTTTTT.

This CDR3 is CASSRMDRGTDTQYF. In nucleotides, the CDR3 is TGTGCCAGCAGCCGGATGGACAGGGGCACAGATACGCAGTATTTT. The chain carries TRBV5-6 and TRBJ2-3, with 8 bases identical to TRBD1. V shed 4 bases, J shed 1 base, and the junction held 5 bases outside the gene matches. Germline V CDR1 and CDR2: SGHDT, YYEEEE. The CDR3 covers 15 residues.

This clonotype came up a few times. The rearrangement joins TRBV9 to TRBJ2-1; D may be TRBD1 (6 bases). The germline V and J ends were trimmed by 0 bases and 5 bases, with 15 bases remaining between them. Germline lookup yields CDR1 SGDLS and CDR2 YYNGEE. The CDR3 is 16 amino acids. The CDR3: CASSVAPGTLNNEQFF. CDR3 sequence (DNA): TGTGCCAGCAGCGTAGCGCCCGGGACACTTAACAATGAGCAGTTCTTC.